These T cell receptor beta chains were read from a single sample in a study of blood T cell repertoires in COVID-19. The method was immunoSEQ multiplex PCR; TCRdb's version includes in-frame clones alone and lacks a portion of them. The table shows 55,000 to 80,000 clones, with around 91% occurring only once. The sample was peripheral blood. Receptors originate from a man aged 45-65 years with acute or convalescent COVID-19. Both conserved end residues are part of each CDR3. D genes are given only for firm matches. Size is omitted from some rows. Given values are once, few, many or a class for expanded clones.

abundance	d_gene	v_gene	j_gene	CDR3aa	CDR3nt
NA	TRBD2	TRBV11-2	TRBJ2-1	CASSLTLRGGLLNDEQFF	TGTGCCAGCAGCCTAACCCTACGGGGAGGGTTGCTTAATGATGAGCAGTTCTTC
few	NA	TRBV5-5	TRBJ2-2	CAAGTKNTGELFF	TGTGCCGCAGGGACAAAGAACACCGGGGAGCTGTTTTTT
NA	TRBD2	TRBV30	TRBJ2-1	CAWRILAGGYNEQFF	TGTGCCTGGAGGATACTAGCGGGAGGTTACAATGAGCAGTTCTTC
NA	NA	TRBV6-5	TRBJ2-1	CASSYSGNSYNEQFF	TGTGCCAGCAGTTACTCGGGCAATTCCTACAATGAGCAGTTCTTC
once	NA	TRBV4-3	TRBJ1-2	CASSQDLSLNYGYTF	TGCGCCAGCAGCCAAGATCTTAGCCTAAACTATGGCTACACCTTC
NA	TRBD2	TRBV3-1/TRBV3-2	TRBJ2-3	CASSQRLAGGSTDTQYF	TGTGCCAGCAGCCAACGGTTGGCGGGAGGTAGCACAGATACGCAGTATTTT
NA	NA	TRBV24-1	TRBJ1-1	CATSGPGHLNTEAFF	TGTGCCACCAGTGGGCCGGGACACTTGAACACTGAAGCTTTCTTT
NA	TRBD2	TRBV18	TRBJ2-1	CASSPQETSGTAYEQFF	TGTGCCAGCTCACCACAAGAGACTAGCGGGACAGCATATGAGCAGTTCTTC
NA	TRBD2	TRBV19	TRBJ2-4	CASSKGLLAELAKNIQYF	TGTGCCAGTAGCAAGGGACTACTAGCTGAACTAGCCAAAAACATTCAGTACTTC
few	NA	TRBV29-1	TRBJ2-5	CSVGGRQDPGEGAYQETQYF	TGCAGCGTTGGAGGGCGACAGGACCCCGGGGAAGGGGCGTACCAAGAGACCCAGTACTTC
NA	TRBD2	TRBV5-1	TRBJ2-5	CASSGLSSGNGQETQYF	TGCGCCAGCAGCGGGCTGTCGAGCGGGAATGGGCAAGAGACCCAGTACTTC
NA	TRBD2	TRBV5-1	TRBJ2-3	CASKPPEASGIPIFNRSFTDTQYF	TGCGCCAGCAAACCCCCGGAAGCTAGCGGGATACCTATCTTCAATCGGTCTTTTACTGATACGCAGTATTTT
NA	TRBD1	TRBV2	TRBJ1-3	CASSEAQGAVGNTIYF	TGTGCCAGCAGTGAAGCGCAGGGGGCTGTTGGAAACACCATATATTTT
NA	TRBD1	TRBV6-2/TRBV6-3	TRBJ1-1	CASSSRQGIDAEAFF	TGTGCCAGCAGCTCAAGACAGGGGATCGACGCTGAAGCTTTCTTT
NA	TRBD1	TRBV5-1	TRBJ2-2	CASSLAPGQGITGELFF	TGCGCCAGCAGCTTGGCGCCGGGACAGGGCATCACCGGGGAGCTGTTTTTT
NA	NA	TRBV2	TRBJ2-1	CASSENREWGEQFF	TGTGCCAGCAGTGAAAACCGGGAATGGGGTGAGCAGTTCTTC
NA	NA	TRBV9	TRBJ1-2	CASTSTGRGDYGYTF	TGTGCCAGCACTTCAACGGGCAGGGGCGACTATGGCTACACCTTC
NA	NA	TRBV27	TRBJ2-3	CASSLAGSNTQYF	TGTGCCAGCAGTTTAGCGGGATCAAATACGCAGTATTTT
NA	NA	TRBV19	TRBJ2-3	CASSMLAGATDTQYF	TGTGCCAGTAGTATGTTGGCAGGGGCAACAGATACGCAGTATTTT
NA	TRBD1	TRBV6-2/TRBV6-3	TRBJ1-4	CASSSTGVANEKLFF	TGTGCCAGCAGTAGCACAGGGGTGGCGAATGAAAAACTGTTTTTT
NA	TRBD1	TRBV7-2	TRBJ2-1	CASSPQADRNEQFF	TGTGCCAGCAGCCCCCAGGCGGACAGGAATGAGCAGTTCTTC
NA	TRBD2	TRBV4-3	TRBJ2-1	CASSQRPGTSGNEQFF	TGCGCCAGCAGCCAACGGCCCGGGACTAGCGGGAATGAGCAGTTCTTC
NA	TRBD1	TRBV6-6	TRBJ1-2	CASSYETGAGYTF	TGTGCCAGCAGTTACGAAACAGGGGCCGGCTACACCTTC
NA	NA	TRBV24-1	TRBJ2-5	CATSESGTDQETQYF	TGTGCCACCAGTGAGTCCGGTACAGACCAAGAGACCCAGTACTTC
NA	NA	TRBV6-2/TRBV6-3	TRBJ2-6	CASSYGGSNSGANVLTF	TGTGCCAGCAGTTATGGCGGTTCGAACTCTGGGGCCAACGTCCTGACTTTC
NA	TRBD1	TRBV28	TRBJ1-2	CASSSEIQGIHYGYTF	TGTGCCAGCAGTTCGGAGATACAGGGGATTCACTATGGCTACACCTTC
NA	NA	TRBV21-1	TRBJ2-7	CASSKGDRYSYEQYF	TGTGCCAGCAGCAAAGGGGACAGGTACTCCTACGAGCAGTACTTC
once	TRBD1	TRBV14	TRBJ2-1	CASSQGTFSARRTGNEQFF	TGTGCCAGCAGCCAAGGGACTTTCAGCGCGCGCCGGACAGGGAATGAGCAGTTCTTC
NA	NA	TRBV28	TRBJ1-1	CASSGLGYTEAFF	TGTGCCAGCAGTGGACTCGGGTACACTGAAGCTTTCTTT
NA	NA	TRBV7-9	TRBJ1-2	CASSLAGTGSYGYTF	TGTGCCAGCAGCCTCGCAGGCACAGGGAGCTATGGCTACACCTTC
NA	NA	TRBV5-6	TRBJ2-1	CASSPHRFRRSFF	TGTGCCAGCAGCCCACACAGATTCCGCCGGTCGTTCTTC
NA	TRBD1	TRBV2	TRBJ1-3	CASRGQGNTIYF	TGTGCCAGCAGGGGACAGGGAAACACCATATATTTT
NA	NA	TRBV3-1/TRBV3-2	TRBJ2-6	CASSLDRSGANVLTF	TGTGCCAGCAGCCTCGACAGGTCTGGGGCCAACGTCCTGACTTTC
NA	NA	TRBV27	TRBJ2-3	CASSGGHTDTQYF	TGTGCCAGCAGTGGCGGGCACACAGATACGCAGTATTTT
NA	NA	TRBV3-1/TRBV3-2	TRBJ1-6	CASSQEGAVNSPLHF	TGTGCCAGCAGCCAAGAGGGGGCGGTTAATTCACCCCTCCACTTT
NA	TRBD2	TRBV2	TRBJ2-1	CASSGTGTSGYNEQFF	TGTGCCAGCAGTGGAACCGGGACTAGCGGGTACAATGAGCAGTTCTTC
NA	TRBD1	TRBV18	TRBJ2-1	CASSPTLKGASSYNEQFF	TGTGCCAGCTCACCCACCCTGAAGGGGGCTAGCTCCTACAATGAGCAGTTCTTC
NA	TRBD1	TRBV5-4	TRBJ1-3	CASSSQGVSSGNTIYF	TGTGCCAGCAGCTCGCAGGGGGTGTCCTCTGGAAACACCATATATTTT
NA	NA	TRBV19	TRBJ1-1	CASSTWARSNTEAFF	TGTGCCAGTAGTACCTGGGCGCGTTCGAACACTGAAGCTTTCTTT
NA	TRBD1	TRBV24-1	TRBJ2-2	CATSDSRTGGTGELFF	TGTGCCACCAGTGACTCCCGGACAGGGGGCACCGGGGAGCTGTTTTTT
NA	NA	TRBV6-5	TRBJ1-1	CASRNRTPNTEAFF	TGTGCCAGCAGAAACAGGACCCCGAACACTGAAGCTTTCTTT
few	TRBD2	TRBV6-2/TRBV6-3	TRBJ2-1	CASSYSPPSGIYNEQFF	TGTGCCAGCAGTTACTCACCGCCTAGCGGGATTTACAATGAGCAGTTCTTC
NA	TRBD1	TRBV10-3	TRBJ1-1	CATRDREDTEAFF	TGTGCCACAAGGGACAGGGAAGACACTGAAGCTTTCTTT
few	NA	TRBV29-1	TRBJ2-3	CSARKEAASTDTQYF	TGCAGCGCTCGAAAGGAGGCGGCATCCACAGATACGCAGTATTTT
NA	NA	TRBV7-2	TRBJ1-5	CASSPPSDRYQPQHF	TGTGCCAGCAGCCCACCGAGCGACCGATATCAGCCCCAGCATTTT
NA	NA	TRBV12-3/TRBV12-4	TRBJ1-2	CASSLLGSRGYTF	TGTGCCAGCAGTTTGCTGGGTTCGCGGGGCTACACCTTC
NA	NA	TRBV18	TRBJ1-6	CASSPLKRFGSYNSPLHF	TGTGCCAGCTCACCATTAAAGCGGTTCGGCTCCTATAATTCACCCCTCCACTTT
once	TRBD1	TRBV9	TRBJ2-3	CASSTTTGGTDTQYF	TGTGCCAGCAGCACCACGACAGGGGGCACAGATACGCAGTATTTT
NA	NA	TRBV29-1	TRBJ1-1	CSVQQGHTEAFF	TGCAGCGTCCAACAGGGACACACTGAAGCTTTCTTT
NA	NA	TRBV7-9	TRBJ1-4	CASSSQAARGLDEKLFF	TGTGCCAGCAGCTCCCAGGCGGCACGGGGTTTGGATGAAAAACTGTTTTTT
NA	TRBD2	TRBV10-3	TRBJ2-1	CAISETSGSNHEQFF	TGTGCCATCAGTGAGACTAGCGGGAGCAACCATGAGCAGTTCTTC
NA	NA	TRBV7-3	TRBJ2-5	CASSLTVEGTQYF	TGTGCCAGCAGCTTAACGGTCGAGGGGACCCAGTACTTC
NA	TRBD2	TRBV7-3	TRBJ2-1	CASSPSRLAFSHEQFF	TGTGCCAGCAGCCCCAGCCGACTAGCGTTCAGCCATGAGCAGTTCTTC
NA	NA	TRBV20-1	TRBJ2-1	CSARGSFGLF	TGCAGTGCCAGAGGGTCGTTTGGGCTCTTC
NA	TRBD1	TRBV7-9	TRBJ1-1	CASSFQTGFGTEAFF	TGTGCCAGCAGCTTTCAGACAGGGTTCGGAACTGAAGCTTTCTTT